Below, 30 T cell receptor beta chains from the same sample are listed, as sequenced in a study of shared clonotypes between healthy human individuals. Clones were read by immunoSEQ multiplex PCR, and TCRdb kept only the in-frame ones, dropping some. The sample records approximately 640,000 clones, less than 95% being singletons. Sequencing input: memory CD8+ T cells from PBMCs. The sample's subset: CD45RO+ cells pooled with CCR7-negative TemRA cells. The origin of the receptors is a young man in good health. Some clones in this sample may be carry-over from other donors' samples.

The chain joins TRBV23-1 to TRBJ2-3; D unresolved. TRBV23-1 is assigned to the ORF class and has an uncertain function. The CDR3 is made up of 16 amino acids. V lost 6 bases, J lost 2 bases, and 18 bases lay in between. The CDR3 coding sequence is TGCGCCAGCAGCCAGTCACGGGTGAGGCCCACAGATACGCAGTATTTT. Its protein product is CASSQSRVRPTDTQYF.

This clone was picked up one time. The CDR3 loop is CASSYLGTKGGYTF. CDR3 nucleotides: TGTGCCAGCAGTTACCTGGGGACGAAGGGGGGCTACACCTTC. V gene TRBV6-6 combines with J gene TRBJ1-2, with D perhaps matching TRBD1 (5 bases). The CDR3 sequence is 14 residues long. Deletions cut 2 bases from V and 8 bases from J, with 15 bases between. Germline V lookup: CDR1 MNHNY, CDR2 SVGAGI (reference sequence).

The CDR3 sequence: CASSLYFSGQASYEQYF. DNA for the CDR3: TGCGCCAGCAGCTTGTACTTTTCTGGACAGGCGTCCTACGAGCAGTACTTC. The rearrangement joins TRBV5-1 to TRBJ2-7; 7 bases are shared with TRBD1. The CDR3 runs to 17 residues. In germline, CDR1 is SGHRS, CDR2 YFSETQ. Trimming took 1 base from V and 1 from J; bases not matched to a gene: 11.

V usage is TRBV9 and J usage is TRBJ2-4, with TRBD1 matching over 9 bases. J gave up 5 bases and V 4 bases, and 19 bases lay outside the gene matches. The CDR3 spans 19 residues. Germline V gives CDR1 SGDLS, CDR2 YYNGEE. DNA for the CDR3: TGTGCCAGCAGCCCCCAGGGGACAGGGTTTCTCTCGGACCAAAACATTCAGTACTTC. Encoded protein: CASSPQGTGFLSDQNIQYF.

The chain carries TRBV27 and TRBJ1-1; TRBD1 is a possible D gene (6 bases). Germline CDR1 MNHEY, CDR2 SMNVEV (reference sequence). V shed 2 bases and J shed 1 base, with 14 bases lying between them. The CDR3 is made up of 16 amino acids. The CDR3 protein is CASSLEPGAGNTEAFF. Here the CDR3 DNA reads TGTGCCAGCAGTTTAGAGCCGGGGGCGGGGAACACTGAAGCTTTCTTT.

This chain links TRBV27 with TRBJ2-7, with 7 bases identical to TRBD1. Germline trimming cut 8 bases from V and 1 base from J; bases unmatched to any gene: 8. CDR1 MNHEY and CDR2 SMNVEV come from the germline V gene (reference sequence). The CDR3 length is 14 residues. The CDR3: CASSRGLPSYEQYF. CDR3 nucleotide sequence: TGTGCCAGCTCGAGGGGGCTGCCTTCCTACGAGCAGTACTTC.

The V gene is TRBV6-5, the J gene TRBJ2-2, with a possible D match to TRBD1 (6 bases). The CDR3 has 13 residues. Germline V gene data show CDR1 as MNHEY and CDR2 as SVGAGI. Between the trimmed V and J ends, which lost 2 bases and 7 bases, there was a span of 8 bases. The CDR3 spells CASSYGTRGELFF. CDR3 coding DNA: TGTGCCAGCAGTTACGGGACACGCGGGGAGCTGTTTTTT.

This chain uses TRBV28 with TRBJ2-7; no reliable D call. With 4 bases removed from V and 7 bases from J, the gap between germline ends came to 11 bases. Germline-derived CDR1 and CDR2 are MDHEN and SYDVKM. This CDR3 region has 12 residues. CDR3 coding DNA: TGTGCCAGCAGTTCGGGCTTCTTGGAGCAGTACTTC. Encoded protein: CASSSGFLEQYF.

This chain joins TRBV9 and TRBJ2-3; maybe TRBD2 (5 bases). There are 15 residues in the CDR3. V was clipped by 5 bases and J by 1 base, with 14 bases between them. Germline CDR1 SGDLS, CDR2 YYNGEE. The CDR3 DNA reads TGTGCCAGCAGTTGGACCAGCGGTGGCACAGATACGCAGTATTTT. Protein: CASSWTSGGTDTQYF.

The chain recombines TRBV9 with TRBJ2-6; 9 bases fit TRBD1. V lost 2 bases and J lost 0; bases outside the gene matches: 9. Germline V gene data show CDR1 as SGDLS and CDR2 as YYNGEE. The CDR3 has 19 amino acids. CDR3 in amino acids: CASSVLPGQGLSGANVLTF. The DNA for the CDR3 is TGTGCCAGCAGCGTTCTCCCGGGACAGGGCCTCTCTGGGGCCAACGTCCTGACTTTC.

The chain is built from TRBV19 and TRBJ1-1, with D tentatively TRBD1 (6 bases). V lost 3 bases and J 8 bases, leaving 13 bases between the germline ends. The germline gives CDR1 LNHDA, CDR2 SQIVND (reference sequence). The CDR3 loop spans 13 amino acids. Here the CDR3 reads CASSISRGTEAFF. The CDR3 DNA is TGTGCCAGTAGTATCAGCAGGGGCACGGAAGCTTTCTTT.

This chain links TRBV11-2 with TRBJ1-2; D is unclear. Germline CDR1 SGHAT, CDR2 FQNNGV. Trimming stripped 4 bases from V and 4 bases from J, with 16 bases between. There are 15 residues in the CDR3. The CDR3 bases are TGTGCCAGCAGCTCCTCTCGGTGGGGTTTCTATGGCTACACCTTC. It encodes CASSSSRWGFYGYTF.

This clone was detected only once. Other DNA sequences of this sample code for an identical CDR3. CDR3 coding DNA: TGTGCCAGCAGCGTACCGCGGACAGGGGGCTATGGCTACACCTTC. Protein product: CASSVPRTGGYGYTF. The rearrangement uses TRBV9 and TRBJ1-2; 10 bases are a match to TRBD1. CDR1 is SGDLS, CDR2 YYNGEE, per germline. V gave up 1 base and J gave up 4 bases; unmatched junction bases: 4. The CDR3 contains 15 residues. The full variable domain, with the rest looked up from reference TRBV9 and TRBJ1-2, is DSGVTQTPKHLITATGQRVTLRCSPRSGDLSVYWYQQSLDQGLQFLIQYYNGEERAKGNILERFSAQQFPDLHSELNLSSLELGDSALYFCASSVPRTGGYGYTFGSGTRLTVV.

CDR3 nucleotide sequence: TGCGCCACAGGCCCCGGGGCACAGTATGGCTACACCTTC. Its translation is CATGPGAQYGYTF. This rearrangement joins TRBV4-1 to TRBJ1-2; D perhaps matches TRBD1 (5 bases). V lost 10 bases and J lost 5, with 17 bases in between. The CDR3 has 13 residues. The germline V gene has CDR1 MGHRA and CDR2 YSYEKL.

CDR3 DNA sequence: TGTGCCAGCCGGCGGGTTCTCGCCACTGAAGCTTTCTTT. The encoded protein is CASRRVLATEAFF. The V gene is TRBV7-2, the J gene TRBJ1-1; no clear D gene. The V gene lost 8 bases and the J gene lost 4 bases, with 14 bases spanning the gap. The CDR3 has 13 amino acids. Per the germline V gene, CDR1 is SGHTA and CDR2 is FQGNSA.

The rearrangement joins TRBV7-9 to TRBJ2-5; D unclear. The ends were cut back, 7 bases at V and 9 bases at J, with 18 bases in the middle. CDR1 is SEHNR and CDR2 is FQNEAQ in the germline V gene (reference sequence). This CDR3 is built from 13 residues. CDR3: CASTTIGDTAQYF. CDR3 DNA sequence: TGTGCCAGCACCACTATAGGCGATACGGCCCAGTACTTC.

The V gene is TRBV14, the J gene TRBJ2-5; the match to TRBD2 covers 8 bases. V trimming: 1 base; J trimming: 1 base; junction bases outside the gene matches: 5. The CDR3 is 16 amino acids. Germline CDR1 is SGHDN and CDR2 is FVKESK. Here the CDR3 reads CASSQGLARPQETQYF. CDR3 bases: TGTGCCAGCAGCCAAGGACTAGCGAGACCCCAAGAGACCCAGTACTTC.

V is TRBV7-9 and J is TRBJ1-2; TRBD1 is a possible D gene (6 bases). The CDR3 is made up of 15 amino acids. With 7 bases removed from V and 3 bases from J, the gap between germline ends came to 18 bases. Germline V lookup: CDR1 SEHNR, CDR2 FQNEAQ (reference sequence). CDR3 sequence reads: CASTGQSTFDYGYTF. The CDR3 DNA sequence: TGTGCCAGCACCGGACAGTCTACATTCGACTATGGCTACACCTTC.

J is TRBJ2-1 and V is TRBV7-3; D unclear. CDR1 and CDR2 (germline): SGHTA, FQGTGA. Trimming pared 1 base from V and 1 base from J, leaving 8 bases between. This CDR3 has 15 residues. The CDR3 protein is CASSLRGGSYNEQFF. CDR3 coding DNA: TGTGCCAGCAGCTTAAGAGGCGGATCCTACAATGAGCAGTTCTTC.

The chain joins TRBV4-3 to TRBJ2-1; TRBD1 matches at 8 bases. Germline CDR1 LGHNA, CDR2 YSLEER. The V segment lost 1 base and the J segment 5 bases; nucleotides outside the gene matches: 7. This CDR3 region has 16 residues. The CDR3 loop reads CASSQAEGTGHNEQFF. As DNA, the CDR3 is TGCGCCAGCAGCCAAGCGGAAGGGACAGGTCACAATGAGCAGTTCTTC.

The J gene is TRBJ2-2, the V gene TRBV9; 7 bases are shared with TRBD1. Germline loops: CDR1 SGDLS, CDR2 YYNGEE. This CDR3 region has 16 residues. The ends lost 4 bases at V and 5 bases at J; junction bases unmatched: 11. The chain's CDR3 is CASSPRAAGGTGELFF. The CDR3 DNA sequence: TGTGCCAGCAGCCCTCGGGCGGCAGGGGGTACCGGGGAGCTGTTTTTT. The full variable domain, completed using reference TRBV9 and TRBJ2-2, is DSGVTQTPKHLITATGQRVTLRCSPRSGDLSVYWYQQSLDQGLQFLIQYYNGEERAKGNILERFSAQQFPDLHSELNLSSLELGDSALYFCASSPRAAGGTGELFFGEGSRLTVL.

The rearrangement uses TRBV27 and TRBJ2-7; D remains unclear. The CDR3 is made up of 14 amino acids. CDR1 MNHEY and CDR2 SMNVEV come from the germline V gene (reference sequence). V dropped 2 bases and J dropped 1 base, with 9 bases sitting between them. The CDR3 nucleotides read TGTGCCAGCAGTTTAGTCTACAGTTCCTACGAGCAGTACTTC. Translating it yields CASSLVYSSYEQYF.

The genes are TRBV13 and TRBJ2-7; D might be TRBD1 (5 bases). Germline CDR1 reads PRHDT; CDR2 reads FYEKMQ (reference sequence). CDR3 length equals 15 residues. V was cut by 3 bases and J by 3 bases, with 15 bases left in between. The CDR3 DNA reads as TGTGCCAGCAGCTTTAGGGGTAATTCCGACTACGAGCAGTACTTC. Encoded protein: CASSFRGNSDYEQYF.

The chain employs TRBV2 and TRBJ2-2; possible D gene TRBD1, 6 bases. V lost 3 bases and J 6 bases, leaving 17 bases between the germline ends. The CDR3 has 16 amino acids. Germline V gene data show CDR1 as SNHLY and CDR2 as FYNNEI. CDR3 loop: CASSEGRQVGAGELFF. Here the CDR3 DNA reads TGTGCCAGCAGTGAGGGCCGACAGGTGGGGGCCGGGGAGCTGTTTTTT.

The chain recombines TRBV7-2 with TRBJ2-5; 8 bases align to TRBD1. With the DNA end fitting TRBJ2-7 better, the J assignment may be wrong. CDR3 length: 14 amino acids. The germline V gene has CDR1 SGHTA and CDR2 FQGNSA. CDR3 protein: CASSTRQGSYEQYF. CDR3 bases: TGTGCCAGCAGCACCCGACAGGGGTCCTACGAGCAGTACTTC.

This chain links TRBV4-1 with TRBJ2-1; 8 nucleotides line up with TRBD2. Germline loops: CDR1 MGHRA, CDR2 YSYEKL. CDR3 size: 17 residues. With 2 bases clipped from V and 7 bases from J, the junction kept 13 bases outside the gene matches. The CDR3 coding sequence is TGCGCCAGCAGCCAACTCCGGGAGGGACCTATGAGTAATGAGCAGTTCTTC. Translated: CASSQLREGPMSNEQFF.

The J gene is TRBJ2-7, the V gene TRBV28; 8 nucleotides agree with TRBD2. Germline V gene data show CDR1 as MDHEN and CDR2 as SYDVKM. Germline trimming cut 1 base from V and 6 bases from J; bases unmatched to any gene: 11. The CDR3 loop spans 16 amino acids. CDR3 coding DNA: TGTGCCAGCAGTTTATTTGGGCTAGCGGGTTTGGGCGAGCAGTACTTC. Translation: CASSLFGLAGLGEQYF.

The rearrangement joins TRBV5-1 to TRBJ2-1; 7 bases match TRBD2. With V trimmed by 4 bases and J by 1 base, 11 bases remained unmatched. CDR1 SGHRS and CDR2 YFSETQ come from the germline V gene. The CDR3 contains 17 residues. CDR3 bases: TGCGCCAGCAGCCGGCCCCAGCGGGATTGGTCCTACAATGAGCAGTTCTTC. It specifies CASSRPQRDWSYNEQFF.

V usage is TRBV29-1 and J usage is TRBJ2-1; D call uncertain. The germline V gene has CDR1 SQVTM and CDR2 ANQGSEA. The length of the CDR3 is 15 residues. V was shortened by 4 bases and J by 9 bases, with 22 bases between the two germline ends. The CDR3 here is CSVAYSTAPAAEQFF. The CDR3 coding sequence is TGCAGCGTTGCTTATTCGACGGCCCCGGCTGCTGAGCAGTTCTTC.

The chain joins TRBV28 to TRBJ2-7; no reliable D call. Trimming removed 2 bases from V and 9 bases from J, with 14 bases in between. Per the germline V gene, CDR1 is MDHEN and CDR2 is SYDVKM. The CDR3 length is 13 residues. CDR3 region: CASSLEVDGLQYF. For the CDR3, the DNA is TGTGCCAGCAGTTTAGAGGTTGACGGTTTGCAGTACTTC.